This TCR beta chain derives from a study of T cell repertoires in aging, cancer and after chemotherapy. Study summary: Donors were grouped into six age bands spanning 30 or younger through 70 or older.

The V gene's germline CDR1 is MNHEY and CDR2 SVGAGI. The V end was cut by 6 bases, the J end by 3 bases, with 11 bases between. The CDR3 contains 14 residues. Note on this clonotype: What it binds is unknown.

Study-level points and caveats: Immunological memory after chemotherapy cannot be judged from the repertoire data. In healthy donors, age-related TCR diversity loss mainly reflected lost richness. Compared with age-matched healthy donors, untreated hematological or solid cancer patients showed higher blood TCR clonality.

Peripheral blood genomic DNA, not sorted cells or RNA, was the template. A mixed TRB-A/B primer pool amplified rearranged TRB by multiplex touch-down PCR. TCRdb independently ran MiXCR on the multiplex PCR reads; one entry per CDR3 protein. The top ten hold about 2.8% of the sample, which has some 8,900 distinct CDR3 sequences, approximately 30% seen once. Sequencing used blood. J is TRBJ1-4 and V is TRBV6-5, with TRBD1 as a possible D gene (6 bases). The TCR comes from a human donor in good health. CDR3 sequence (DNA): TGTGCCAGCAGCAGACAGGCGCCTAATGAAAAACTGTTTTTT. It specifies CASSRQAPNEKLFF.